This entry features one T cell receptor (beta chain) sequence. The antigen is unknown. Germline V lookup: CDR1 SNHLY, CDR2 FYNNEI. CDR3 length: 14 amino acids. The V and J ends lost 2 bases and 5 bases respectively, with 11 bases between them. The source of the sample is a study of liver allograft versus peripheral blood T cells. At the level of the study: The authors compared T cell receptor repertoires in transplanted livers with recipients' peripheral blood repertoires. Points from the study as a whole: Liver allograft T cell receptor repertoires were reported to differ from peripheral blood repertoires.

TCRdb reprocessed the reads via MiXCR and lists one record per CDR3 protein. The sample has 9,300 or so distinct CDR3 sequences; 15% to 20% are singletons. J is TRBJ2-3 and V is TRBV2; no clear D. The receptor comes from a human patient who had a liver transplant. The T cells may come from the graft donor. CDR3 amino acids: CASSETELRDTQYF. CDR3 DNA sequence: TGTGCCAGCAGTGAAACCGAGCTTCGAGATACGCAGTATTTT.